The 19 T cell receptor beta chains below all came from one sample that was sequenced in a study of cytomegalovirus exposure and HLA in healthy donors (dated by TCRdb to the late 2010s). The receptor library was made with the immunoSEQ multiplex PCR assay. TCRdb's version of the immuneACCESS table is confined to in-frame rearrangements and falls short of the full clone set. An unresolved V gene accounts for under half of the shortfall where checked; the remainder is of unknown origin. Counted in this sample were around 74,000 clones; around four fifths of them appeared once. Of the sample, 3% falls within the top ten clones. Sequencing was carried out using PBMCs. The receptors shown here come from a man aged 25 to 45 in good health and CMV-seronegative.

DNA for the CDR3: TGTGCCAGCAGCGTAGACGGCGGGACCTACGAGCAGTACTTC. Its protein is CASSVDGGTYEQYF. The chain uses TRBV9 and TRBJ2-7; TRBD2 is a possible D gene (6 bases). Germline loops: CDR1 SGDLS, CDR2 YYNGEE. V was trimmed by 0 bases and J by 2 bases, leaving 9 bases between them. This CDR3 is built from 14 residues.

J is TRBJ1-1 and V is TRBV5-1, with D perhaps TRBD1 (6 bases). Germline lookup yields CDR1 SGHRS and CDR2 YFSETQ. The CDR3 covers 13 residues. Trimming removed 4 bases from V and 5 bases from J, with 12 bases in between. The CDR3: CASSPTGSTEAFF. The CDR3 nucleotides are TGCGCCAGCAGCCCCACAGGGAGTACTGAAGCTTTCTTT.

The rearrangement uses TRBV14 and TRBJ1-5, with D unresolved. V was pared by 0 bases and J by 5 bases, with 5 bases between. Germline CDR1 and CDR2: SGHDN and FVKESK. This CDR3 spans 13 amino acids. The CDR3 is CASSQDRDQPQHF. The CDR3 DNA reads TGTGCCAGCAGCCAAGATCGCGATCAGCCCCAGCATTTT. Based on the CDR3 plus reference TRBV14 and TRBJ1-5, the full variable domain is EAGVTQFPSHSVIEKGQTVTLRCDPISGHDNLYWYRRVMGKEIKFLLHFVKESKQDESGMPNNRFLAERTGGTYSTLKVQPAELEDSGVYFCASSQDRDQPQHFGDGTRLSIL.

The rearrangement uses TRBV9 and TRBJ1-2; 8 bases agree with TRBD1. This CDR3 spans 14 amino acids. Trimming at V came to 3 bases and at J to 4 bases, leaving 5 bases not matched to a gene. In germline, CDR1 is SGDLS, CDR2 YYNGEE. CDR3 DNA sequence: TGTGCCAGCAGCGAAGGACAGGGCGGCTATGGCTACACCTTC. This codes for CASSEGQGGYGYTF.

The CDR3: CATIGTGSSYEQYF. CDR3 bases: TGTGCCACCATAGGGACAGGGAGTTCCTACGAGCAGTACTTC. This rearrangement joins TRBV27 to TRBJ2-7; TRBD1 matches at 9 bases. V shed 10 bases, J shed 1 base, and the junction held 8 bases outside the gene matches. Germline V CDR1 and CDR2: MNHEY, SMNVEV (reference sequence). The CDR3 consists of 14 residues.

The chain carries TRBV19 and TRBJ2-7; 7 nucleotides align to TRBD1. Germline loops: CDR1 LNHDA, CDR2 SQIVND (reference sequence). CDR3 length: 16 residues. J gave up 0 bases and V 5 bases, and 10 bases lay outside the gene matches. The CDR3 sequence: CASSPHPTGNSYEQYF. CDR3 sequence (DNA): TGTGCCAGTAGTCCCCATCCGACAGGGAACTCCTACGAGCAGTACTTC.

The chain couples TRBV6-6 to TRBJ2-7; possibly TRBD1 for D (6 bases). V lost 7 bases and J lost 4, with 20 bases in between. This CDR3 is built from 15 residues. Germline V gene sequence: CDR1 MNHNY, CDR2 SVGAGI (reference sequence). Written as DNA, the CDR3 is TGTGCCAGCATCTCCGGTGGGGGCGCTGGTTACGAGCAGTACTTC. Protein: CASISGGGAGYEQYF.

The V gene is TRBV6-1, the J gene TRBJ2-4; no reliable D call. This CDR3 is 17 amino acids long. Germline CDR1 reads MNHNS; CDR2 reads SASEGT. Trimming removed 5 bases from V and 0 bases from J, with 17 bases in between. CDR3 loop: CASSKVVELLAKNIQYF. The CDR3 DNA reads as TGTGCCAGCAGTAAAGTGGTGGAGCTTTTAGCCAAAAACATTCAGTACTTC.

This chain joins TRBV5-1 and TRBJ2-5, with a weak D call TRBD2 (6 bases). V was pared by 0 bases and J by 1 base, with 13 bases between. Germline CDR1 reads SGHRS; CDR2 reads YFSETQ. CDR3 length: 16 residues. CDR3 residues: CASSLAVLASQETQYF. CDR3 bases: TGCGCCAGCAGCTTGGCCGTACTAGCCTCCCAAGAGACCCAGTACTTC.

The chain links TRBV19 to TRBJ2-2; 12 positions match TRBD1. V shed 9 bases and J 7 bases; nucleotides not matched to a gene: 9. The CDR3 is 15 residues long. The germline V gene has CDR1 LNHDA and CDR2 SQIVND (reference sequence). DNA of the CDR3: TGTGCCAGCAACCGGGACAGGGGGCGAAACGGGGAGCTGTTTTTT. This encodes CASNRDRGRNGELFF.

The V gene is TRBV6-1, the J gene TRBJ1-2; 7 bases line up with TRBD1. This CDR3 spans 12 amino acids. CDR1 and CDR2 from the germline V gene are MNHNS and SASEGT. The trim removed 7 bases at V and 10 bases at J, leaving 9 bases unmatched. The CDR3 DNA is TGTGCCAGCACCCAGGGACAGCGGCCCTACACCTTC. Amino acid sequence: CASTQGQRPYTF.

This clone was seen only a few times. The chain joins TRBV2 to TRBJ1-4; TRBD1 matches at 7 bases. Per germline, CDR1 SNHLY and CDR2 FYNNEI. The CDR3 spans 14 residues. The trim removed 6 bases at V and 10 bases at J, leaving 11 bases unmatched. The CDR3 sequence is CASRSDGTDRKLFF. The CDR3 DNA is TGTGCCAGCAGGAGCGACGGGACAGACCGAAAACTGTTTTTT.

This chain joins TRBV27 and TRBJ1-2, with a tentative D call TRBD1 (5 bases). Trimming removed 0 bases from V and 1 base from J, with 6 bases in between. Germline-derived CDR1 and CDR2 are MNHEY and SMNVEV (reference sequence). CDR3 length: 14 amino acids. CDR3: CASSLSDSNYGYTF. For the CDR3, the DNA is TGTGCCAGCAGTTTATCTGACAGTAACTATGGCTACACCTTC.

The chain combines TRBV18 with TRBJ2-1, with 7 bases matching TRBD1. CDR1 is KGHSH and CDR2 is LQKENI in the germline V gene. The CDR3 sequence is 12 residues long. With 3 bases clipped from V and 9 bases from J, the junction kept 2 bases outside the gene matches. DNA of the CDR3: TGTGCCAGCTCACCTTGGGACAGTGAGCAGTTCTTC. Its protein product is CASSPWDSEQFF.

The chain carries TRBV5-1 and TRBJ2-5; D might be TRBD2 (6 bases). The CDR3 is 16 residues long. From germline, CDR1 is SGHRS and CDR2 YFSETQ. V lost 4 bases and J 2 bases, leaving 18 bases between the germline ends. CDR3 amino acids: CASSPGLAAYQETQYF. The DNA of the CDR3 is TGCGCCAGCAGCCCCGGGTTAGCGGCCTATCAAGAGACCCAGTACTTC.

The chain links TRBV7-9 to TRBJ2-7; 10 bases match TRBD2. The germline gives CDR1 SEHNR, CDR2 FQNEAQ (reference sequence). The CDR3 spans 14 residues. V trimming: 5 bases; J trimming: 8 bases; junction bases outside the gene matches: 9. CDR3 sequence: CASSREGTSDKQYV. CDR3 bases: TGTGCCAGCAGCCGAGAGGGGACTAGCGATAAGCAGTACGTC.

The chain links TRBV7-3 to TRBJ1-6, with TRBD1 as a possible D gene (5 bases). V lost 1 base to trimming and J lost 11 bases, with 9 bases between them. Looked up from germline, CDR1 is SGHTA and CDR2 is FQGTGA. This CDR3 has 13 amino acids. The CDR3 DNA reads as TGTGCCAGCAGCTTAAGTGCAGGGACACCCCTCCACTTT. Translation gives CASSLSAGTPLHF.

V usage is TRBV6-5 and J usage is TRBJ2-1, with D hard to call. Trimming took 0 bases from V and 4 from J, leaving 4 bases between them. The CDR3 spans 13 residues. Germline assignment: CDR1 MNHEY and CDR2 SVGAGI. The CDR3 DNA follows: TGTGCCAGCAGTTACTCGAGATACAATGAGCAGTTCTTC. This gives the protein CASSYSRYNEQFF.

The chain recombines TRBV2 with TRBJ1-5; D ambiguous. The germline V gene has CDR1 SNHLY and CDR2 FYNNEI. Trimming took off 0 bases at V and 7 bases at J, with 10 bases between the two ends. CDR3 length: 14 amino acids. The CDR3 loop reads CASSEALRSQPQHF. CDR3 sequence (DNA): TGTGCCAGCAGTGAAGCGCTTAGAAGCCAGCCCCAGCATTTT.